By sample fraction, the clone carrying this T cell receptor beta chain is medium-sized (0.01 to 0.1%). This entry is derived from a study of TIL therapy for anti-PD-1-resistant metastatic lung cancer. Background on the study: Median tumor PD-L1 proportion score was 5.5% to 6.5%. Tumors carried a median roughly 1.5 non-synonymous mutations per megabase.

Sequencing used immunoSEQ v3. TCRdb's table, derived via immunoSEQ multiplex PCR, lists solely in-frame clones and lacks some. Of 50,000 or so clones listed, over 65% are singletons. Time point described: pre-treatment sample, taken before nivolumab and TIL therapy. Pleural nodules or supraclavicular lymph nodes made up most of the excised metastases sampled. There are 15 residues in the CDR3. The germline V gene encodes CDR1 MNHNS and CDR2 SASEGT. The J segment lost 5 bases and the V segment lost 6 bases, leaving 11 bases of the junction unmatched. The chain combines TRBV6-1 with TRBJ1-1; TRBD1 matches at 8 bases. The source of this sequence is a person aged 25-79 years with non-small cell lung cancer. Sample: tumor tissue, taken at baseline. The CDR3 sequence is CASRKTGDAHTEAFF. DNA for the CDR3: TGTGCCAGCAGGAAGACAGGGGACGCCCATACTGAAGCTTTCTTT.